These 16 T cell receptor beta chains came from one sample sequenced in a study of human T cells and chemical hapten exposure. TCRdb reprocessed the RACE reads via MiXCR and lists one record per CDR3 protein. The table shows roughly 140,000 distinct CDR3 sequences, with 10% to 15% occurring only once. The time point: patch test 2, 6 weeks after DPC sensitization. Specified treatment: therapeutic diphenylcyclopropenone sensitization with weekly scalp DPC. The source material was whole blood, sampled in connection with sensitization to the hapten diphenylcyclopropenone (DPC). The origin of the receptors is a woman in her fifties or sixties with alopecia areata. Some clones in this sample may be carry-over from other donors' samples.

The V and J genes are TRBV5-8 and TRBJ2-3; perhaps TRBD2 as D (7 bases). Germline V lookup: CDR1 SGHTS, CDR2 YDEGEE. CDR3 length equals 18 residues. Deletions cut 3 bases from V and 2 bases from J, with 22 bases between. DNA of the CDR3: TGTGCCAGCAGCTCCCGGGGGGCAACCGGTTTTTCCACAGATACGCAGTATTTT. It translates to CASSSRGATGFSTDTQYF.

The chain carries TRBV20-1 and TRBJ2-1; no reliable D call. V lost 7 bases, J lost 5 bases, and 12 bases lay in between. CDR1 DFQATT and CDR2 SNEGSKA come from the germline V gene (reference sequence). The CDR3 spans 12 residues. The CDR3 here is CSGTLGNNEQFF. DNA of the CDR3: TGCAGTGGGACCCTAGGGAACAATGAGCAGTTCTTC.

This chain joins TRBV20-1 and TRBJ2-7; D gene unclear. Trimming shortened V by 1 base and J by 2 bases, and 6 bases separated the two germline ends. Germline CDR1 reads DFQATT; CDR2 reads SNEGSKA (reference sequence). The CDR3 has 12 residues. CDR3 residues: CSARGSPYEQYF. For the CDR3, the DNA is TGCAGTGCTAGAGGCAGCCCCTACGAGCAGTACTTC.

The V and J genes are TRBV20-1 and TRBJ2-3, with D perhaps TRBD2 (5 bases). Germline V CDR1 and CDR2: DFQATT, SNEGSKA (reference sequence). V was pared by 3 bases and J by 0 bases, with 13 bases between. CDR3 length: 15 residues. The chain's CDR3 is CSASKVALSTDTQYF. CDR3 DNA: TGCAGTGCTAGTAAGGTAGCGCTTAGCACAGATACGCAGTATTTT.

V gene TRBV6-5 combines with J gene TRBJ1-4; D remains unclear. Looked up from germline, CDR1 is MNHEY and CDR2 is SVGAGI. The CDR3 sequence is 15 residues long. V was clipped by 0 bases and J by 4 bases, with 9 bases between them. The CDR3 DNA sequence: TGTGCCAGCAGTTACTCGAATGGGCTTAATGAAAAACTGTTTTTT. Translation gives CASSYSNGLNEKLFF.

This chain joins TRBV7-9 and TRBJ2-1; D remains unclear. Trimming left V 5 bases short and J 4 bases short, with 18 bases between. The CDR3 length is 16 residues. Looked up from germline, CDR1 is SEHNR and CDR2 is FQNEAQ (reference sequence). CDR3 in amino acids: CASSPNGPPSYNEQFF. CDR3 in DNA: TGTGCCAGCAGCCCGAACGGGCCGCCTTCTTACAATGAGCAGTTCTTC.

This chain uses TRBV2 with TRBJ1-3, with D possibly matching TRBD1 (5 bases). Germline CDR1 and CDR2: SNHLY and FYNNEI. The CDR3 covers 16 residues. V lost 5 bases and J lost 2, with 16 bases in between. CDR3 sequence (DNA): TGTGCCAGCAGTACCCGGGGGGTAACTGCTGGAAACACCATATATTTT. Amino acids: CASSTRGVTAGNTIYF.

There are many counts of this clonotype. This chain joins TRBV11-2 and TRBJ2-7; D might be TRBD1 (6 bases). V lost 1 base and J lost 7, with 17 bases in between. The CDR3 length is 15 residues. The germline CDR1 and CDR2 sequences are SGHAT and FQNNGV. CDR3 residues: CASSLGVSSRGEQYF. CDR3 nucleotide sequence: TGTGCCAGCAGCTTAGGGGTTTCCTCGAGGGGGGAGCAGTACTTC. The full variable domain, rest sourced from reference TRBV11-2 and TRBJ2-7, is EAGVAQSPRYKIIEKRQSVAFWCNPISGHATLYWYQQILGQGPKLLIQFQNNGVVDDSQLPKDRFSAERLKGVDSTLKIQPAKLEDSAVYLCASSLGVSSRGEQYFGPGTRLTVT.

Concerning this clonotype: This may arise from a read error, as a much more abundant clone is one base away. The chain has TRBV18 and TRBJ2-1; 10 bases are shared with TRBD2. The trim removed 9 bases at V and 8 bases at J, leaving 10 bases unmatched. Germline V gives CDR1 KGHSH, CDR2 LQKENI. The CDR3 extends over 14 amino acids. For the CDR3, the DNA is TGTGCCAGTTGGGAGGGACTAGCGATCGATGAGCAGTTCTTC. Translating gives CASWEGLAIDEQFF.

The chain combines TRBV27 with TRBJ2-5; D may correspond to TRBD1 or TRBD2 (6 bases each). Looked up from germline, CDR1 is MNHEY and CDR2 is SMNVEV (reference sequence). The germline V and J ends were trimmed by 3 bases and 4 bases, with 15 bases remaining between them. This CDR3 comprises 15 residues. For the CDR3, the DNA is TGTGCCAGCAGTTTGTGGGGGGCCTCGGGAGAGACCCAGTACTTC. Its protein is CASSLWGASGETQYF.

J is TRBJ2-1 and V is TRBV20-1; 8 bases fit TRBD2. The CDR3 totals 18 residues. The germline V gene has CDR1 DFQATT and CDR2 SNEGSKA (reference sequence). The V segment lost 3 bases and the J segment 0 bases; nucleotides outside the gene matches: 13. Written as DNA, the CDR3 is TGCAGTGCTAGGACCCCGGGGGGGGGATTGAGCTCCTACAATGAGCAGTTCTTC. Its protein is CSARTPGGGLSSYNEQFF.

V and J are TRBV13 and TRBJ2-3, with unresolved D. The V gene lost 5 bases and the J gene lost 4 bases, with 10 bases spanning the gap. Germline-derived CDR1 and CDR2 are PRHDT and FYEKMQ (reference sequence). This CDR3 comprises 13 residues. The CDR3 nucleotides are TGTGCCAGCAGCCCCCGTGGGGCAGATACGCAGTATTTT. Amino acids: CASSPRGADTQYF.

The table lists this clonotype with many counts. The V call is TRBV6-5, the J call TRBJ1-1, with D tentatively TRBD1 (5 bases). The V end was cut by 4 bases, the J end by 9 bases, with 12 bases between. Germline values: CDR1 MNHEY, CDR2 SVGAGI. The CDR3 length is 12 residues. CDR3 region: CASSSFDSKAFF. DNA of the CDR3: TGTGCCAGCAGTTCCTTTGACAGTAAAGCTTTCTTT.

This clonotype was counted many times. This rearrangement joins TRBV2 to TRBJ2-1; 11 bases line up with TRBD2. Losses at the gene ends were 3 bases for V and 4 bases for J; bases not matched to a gene: 2. The CDR3 is 15 residues long. Germline loops: CDR1 SNHLY, CDR2 FYNNEI. CDR3 DNA: TGTGCCAGCAGTGAGGTAGCGGGAGGGTACAATGAGCAGTTCTTC. It specifies CASSEVAGGYNEQFF.

The V call is TRBV6-2 or TRBV6-3, the J call TRBJ2-2; tentatively, D is TRBD1 (5 bases). V was clipped by 8 bases and J by 4 bases, with 14 bases between them. The length of the CDR3 is 14 residues. Germline V CDR1 and CDR2: MNHEY, SVGEGT. The CDR3 region is CASVQGSSTGELFF. In nucleotides, the CDR3 is TGTGCCAGCGTGCAGGGATCGAGCACCGGGGAGCTGTTTTTT.

CDR3 region: CASRSEMGTDTQYF. CDR3 nucleotide sequence: TGTGCCAGCAGGAGCGAAATGGGAACAGATACGCAGTATTTT. The V gene is TRBV5-4, the J gene TRBJ2-3, with D unclear. The germline gives CDR1 SGHNT, CDR2 YYREEE (reference sequence). Trimming pared 5 bases from V and 3 bases from J, leaving 13 bases between. This CDR3 comprises 14 residues.